These 23 T cell receptor beta chains were all obtained from the same sample, sequenced in a study of human T cells and chemical hapten exposure. TCRdb itself ran the RACE reads through MiXCR, one entry per CDR3 protein. The sample records over 100,000 distinct CDR3 sequences, 10% to 12% being singletons. As for time point: patch test 3, about 24 weeks after DPC sensitization. Sample treatment: therapeutic diphenylcyclopropenone sensitization with weekly scalp DPC. The sample was whole blood, taken in connection with sensitization to the hapten diphenylcyclopropenone (DPC). These receptors all stem from a woman aged 50 to 60 with alopecia areata. Some clones in this sample may be carry-over from other donors' samples.

V usage is TRBV30 and J usage is TRBJ1-5; D not certain. Germline CDR1 GTSNPN, CDR2 SVGIG (reference sequence). The V end lost 1 base, the J end lost 4 bases, and 11 bases lay between the germline ends. This CDR3 is 14 amino acids long. The CDR3 DNA reads TGTGCCTGGAGTGGGGATCCGGGAAATCAGCCCCAGCATTTT. It codes for CAWSGDPGNQPQHF.

V is TRBV20-1 and J is TRBJ1-2; a weak D match, TRBD1 (5 bases). The CDR3 covers 14 residues. With 1 base removed from V and 3 bases from J, the gap between germline ends came to 12 bases. CDR1 is DFQATT and CDR2 is SNEGSKA in the germline V gene (reference sequence). This CDR3 is CSARGLTEDYGYTF. CDR3 DNA sequence: TGCAGTGCTAGAGGTTTGACAGAGGACTATGGCTACACCTTC.

This clonotype has a handful of counts. The chain links TRBV29-1 to TRBJ2-1, with no clear D. Germline CDR1 and CDR2: SQVTM and ANQGSEA. This CDR3 contains 12 residues. Trimming took off 4 bases at V and 4 bases at J, with 8 bases between the two ends. The CDR3 loop is CSVARQYNEQFF. As DNA, the CDR3 is TGCAGCGTTGCGCGCCAGTACAATGAGCAGTTCTTC.

This clonotype was seen a handful of times. The rearrangement joins TRBV6-2 or TRBV6-3 to TRBJ2-3; TRBD2 matches 14 bases. The CDR3 sequence is 16 residues long. The V and J ends lost 8 bases and 3 bases, in that order; junction bases with no gene match: 7. The V gene's germline CDR1 is MNHEY and CDR2 SVGEGT. The CDR3 protein is CASGGLAGVSTDTQYF. The CDR3 DNA reads TGTGCCAGCGGGGGACTAGCGGGAGTCTCAACAGATACGCAGTATTTT.

This clonotype was seen more than once but under ten times. This chain connects TRBV10-2 to TRBJ2-1; D possibly corresponds to TRBD2 (6 bases). Germline values: CDR1 WSHSY, CDR2 SAAADI. V was cut by 6 bases and J by 2 bases, with 11 bases left in between. The CDR3 is 14 residues long. The CDR3 sequence is CASREDYPYNEQFF. CDR3 in DNA: TGCGCCAGCAGGGAGGACTATCCCTACAATGAGCAGTTCTTC.

The J gene is TRBJ1-2, the V gene TRBV11-2, with unresolved D. V was trimmed by 2 bases and J by 6 bases, leaving 7 bases between them. Germline V lookup: CDR1 SGHAT, CDR2 FQNNGV. CDR3 length: 12 amino acids. The CDR3 DNA reads TGTGCCAGCAGCTTAAAGCGCGATGGCTACACCTTC. Encoded protein: CASSLKRDGYTF.

Ten or more counts support this clonotype. The chain carries TRBV4-2 and TRBJ1-2, with D unclear. CDR1 and CDR2 (germline): LGHNA, YNFKEQ. The length of the CDR3 is 15 residues. V was cut by 0 bases and J by 4 bases, with 12 bases left in between. Here the CDR3 DNA reads TGTGCCAGCAGCCAAGATTCAGGTCCCAGCTATGGCTACACCTTC. Protein product: CASSQDSGPSYGYTF.

The table lists this clonotype with a few counts. The rearrangement joins TRBV5-6 to TRBJ1-5; TRBD1 agrees at 9 bases. Germline V gene data show CDR1 as SGHDT and CDR2 as YYEEEE. V trimming: 4 bases; J trimming: 4 bases; junction bases outside the gene matches: 6. The CDR3 sequence is 15 residues long. The CDR3 nucleotides are TGTGCCAGCAGCGGAGGGACAGGGCCGAATCAGCCCCAGCATTTT. It translates to CASSGGTGPNQPQHF.

V usage is TRBV29-1 and J usage is TRBJ2-5; D gene unclear. This CDR3 contains 12 residues. V was pared by 1 base and J by 2 bases, with 5 bases between. The V gene's germline CDR1 is SQVTM and CDR2 ANQGSEA. CDR3: CSVEAQQETQYF. The CDR3 DNA follows: TGCAGCGTTGAAGCCCAACAAGAGACCCAGTACTTC.

This clonotype was seen only a few times. V and J are TRBV2 and TRBJ2-6; perhaps TRBD1 as D (6 bases). Trimming took 7 bases from V and 0 from J, leaving 10 bases between them. The CDR3 sequence is 15 residues long. Germline CDR1 SNHLY, CDR2 FYNNEI. CDR3 DNA: TGTGCCAGCACCGGGACACCCTCTGGGGCCAACGTCCTGACTTTC. It translates to CASTGTPSGANVLTF.

This clonotype turned up a few times. The chain joins TRBV6-2 or TRBV6-3 to TRBJ1-1, with D uncertain. CDR3 length: 14 amino acids. Trimming removed 6 bases from V and 3 bases from J, with 14 bases in between. Per the germline V gene, CDR1 is MNHEY and CDR2 is SVGEGT. The DNA for the CDR3 is TGTGCCAGCAGCCCCCGACTACGTCACACTGAAGCTTTCTTT. This encodes CASSPRLRHTEAFF.

This clonotype was picked up a small number of times. The chain joins TRBV2 to TRBJ1-5; D unclear. Germline V gives CDR1 SNHLY, CDR2 FYNNEI. CDR3 length: 13 residues. V was clipped by 8 bases and J by 3 bases, with 11 bases between them. The CDR3 loop is CASLREYNQPQHF. The DNA of the CDR3 is TGTGCCAGCCTAAGGGAGTACAATCAGCCCCAGCATTTT. Together with reference TRBV2 and TRBJ1-5, the CDR3 gives the full variable domain: EPEVTQTPSHQVTQMGQEVILRCVPISNHLYFYWYRQILGQKVEFLVSFYNNEISEKSEIFDDQFSVERPDGSNFTLKIRSTKLEDSAMYFCASLREYNQPQHFGDGTRLSIL.

The chain couples TRBV6-5 to TRBJ1-6; D gene unclear. The germline V gene has CDR1 MNHEY and CDR2 SVGAGI. CDR3 length equals 13 residues. V lost 2 bases to trimming and J lost 8 bases, with 7 bases between them. The CDR3 is CASSYIRDSPLHF. In DNA form, the CDR3 reads TGTGCCAGCAGTTACATTCGGGATTCACCCCTCCACTTT.

The chain joins TRBV19 to TRBJ2-7, with D uncertain. Germline V gene sequence: CDR1 LNHDA, CDR2 SQIVND (reference sequence). Trimming removed 4 bases from V and 4 bases from J, with 11 bases in between. The CDR3 runs 13 residues. CDR3 loop: CASSKSGAYEQYF. In DNA, the CDR3 is TGTGCCAGTAGTAAGTCAGGCGCGTACGAGCAGTACTTC.

This clonotype was counted many times. The rearrangement links TRBV6-6 to TRBJ2-7; 10 nucleotides agree with TRBD1. The CDR3 length is 17 residues. V shed 4 bases and J 2 bases; nucleotides not matched to a gene: 11. CDR1 is MNHNY, CDR2 SVGAGI, per germline (reference sequence). CDR3 nucleotides: TGTGCCAGCAGTTCCTCGGACAGGGGGATCGTCACCTACGAGCAGTACTTC. Translating gives CASSSSDRGIVTYEQYF.

V gene TRBV10-2 combines with J gene TRBJ2-3; TRBD2 agrees at 9 bases. Trimming removed 0 bases from V and 0 bases from J; junction bases left unmatched: 7. This CDR3 spans 18 amino acids. Germline V gene lookup returns CDR1 WSHSY and CDR2 SAAADI. Here the CDR3 reads CASSESAGGISSTDTQYF. The DNA of the CDR3 is TGCGCCAGCAGTGAGTCGGCGGGAGGGATCTCTAGCACAGATACGCAGTATTTT.

This clonotype showed up just a few times. CDR3 sequence (DNA): TGTGCCAGCAGTGGGTGGAATTCACCCCTCCACTTT. Encoded protein: CASSGWNSPLHF. V gene TRBV12-3 or TRBV12-4 combines with J gene TRBJ1-6, with D unresolved. The CDR3 runs 12 residues. The V and J ends lost 5 bases and 7 bases respectively, with 6 bases between them.

The chain has TRBV10-3 and TRBJ2-5, with TRBD2 matching over 15 bases. Germline values: CDR1 ENHRY, CDR2 SYGVKD. The CDR3 runs to 16 residues. V shed 6 bases, J shed 5 bases, and the junction held 7 bases outside the gene matches. This CDR3 reads CAISEGLAGGGETQYF. In nucleotides, the CDR3 is TGTGCCATCAGCGAGGGACTAGCGGGAGGAGGGGAGACCCAGTACTTC.

This clonotype was counted a few times. This chain connects TRBV12-3 or TRBV12-4 to TRBJ1-2; possibly TRBD1 for D (6 bases). The ends were cut back, 3 bases at V and 7 bases at J, with 18 bases in the middle. The CDR3 is 15 amino acids. The CDR3 protein is CASSFQQGIRGGYTF. The CDR3 DNA reads as TGTGCCAGCAGTTTCCAACAGGGCATACGGGGTGGCTACACCTTC.

The chain has TRBV12-3 or TRBV12-4 and TRBJ1-2, with a weak D call TRBD1 (6 bases). CDR3 length: 16 residues. The V end was cut by 1 base, the J end by 4 bases, with 16 bases between. DNA for the CDR3: TGTGCCAGCAGTTTAGACCCGTCCGGGACACTCTATGGCTACACCTTC. It encodes CASSLDPSGTLYGYTF.

This clonotype has ten or more counts. This chain connects TRBV5-1 to TRBJ2-6; D not certain. Trimming removed 2 bases at V and 0 bases at J, with 15 bases between. The CDR3 is made up of 18 amino acids. The germline V gene has CDR1 SGHRS and CDR2 YFSETQ. The CDR3 sequence: CASSFGLEPSSGANVLTF. In DNA form, the CDR3 reads TGCGCCAGCAGCTTCGGGCTCGAGCCTAGCTCTGGGGCCAACGTCCTGACTTTC.

This clonotype has a handful of counts. This chain connects TRBV4-1 to TRBJ2-7; 14 bases are a match to TRBD2. Losses at the gene ends were 3 bases for V and 5 bases for J; bases not matched to a gene: 3. Germline assignment: CDR1 MGHRA and CDR2 YSYEKL. This CDR3 comprises 15 residues. This CDR3 is CASSQGTSGGDEQYF. The CDR3, as DNA: TGCGCCAGCAGCCAGGGGACTAGCGGGGGAGACGAGCAGTACTTC.

The chain has TRBV15 and TRBJ2-6; D gene ambiguous. The CDR3 spans 15 residues. Trimming took 1 base from V and 0 from J, leaving 4 bases between them. In germline, CDR1 is LNHNV, CDR2 YYDKDF (reference sequence). CDR3 nucleotide sequence: TGTGCCACCAGCAGAGGCCACTCTGGGGCCAACGTCCTGACTTTC. Amino acid sequence: CATSRGHSGANVLTF.